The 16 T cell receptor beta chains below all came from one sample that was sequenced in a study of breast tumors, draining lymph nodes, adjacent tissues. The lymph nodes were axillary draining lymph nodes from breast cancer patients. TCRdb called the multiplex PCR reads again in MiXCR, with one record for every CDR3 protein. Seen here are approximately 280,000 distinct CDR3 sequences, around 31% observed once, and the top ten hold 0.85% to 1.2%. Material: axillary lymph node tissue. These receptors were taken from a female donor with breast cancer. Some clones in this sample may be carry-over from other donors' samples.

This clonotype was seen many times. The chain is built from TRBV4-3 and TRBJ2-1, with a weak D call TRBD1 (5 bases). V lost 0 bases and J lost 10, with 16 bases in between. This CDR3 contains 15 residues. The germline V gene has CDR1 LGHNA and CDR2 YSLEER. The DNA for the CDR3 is TGCGCCAGCAGCCAAGATTTAGGTTCTCAGGGAGAGCAGTTCTTC. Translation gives CASSQDLGSQGEQFF.

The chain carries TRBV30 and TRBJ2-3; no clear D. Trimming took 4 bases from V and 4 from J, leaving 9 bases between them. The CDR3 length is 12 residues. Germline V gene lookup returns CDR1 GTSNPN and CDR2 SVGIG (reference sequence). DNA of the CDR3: TGTGCCTGGACACCCTGGCCAGATACGCAGTATTTT. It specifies CAWTPWPDTQYF.

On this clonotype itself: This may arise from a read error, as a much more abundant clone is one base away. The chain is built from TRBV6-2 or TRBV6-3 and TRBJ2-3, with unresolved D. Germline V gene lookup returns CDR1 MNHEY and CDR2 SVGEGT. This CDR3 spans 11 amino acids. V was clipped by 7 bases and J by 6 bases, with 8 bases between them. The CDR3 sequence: CASNLLDTQYF. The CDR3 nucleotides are TGTGCCAGCAACCTCCTGGATACGCAGTATTTT.

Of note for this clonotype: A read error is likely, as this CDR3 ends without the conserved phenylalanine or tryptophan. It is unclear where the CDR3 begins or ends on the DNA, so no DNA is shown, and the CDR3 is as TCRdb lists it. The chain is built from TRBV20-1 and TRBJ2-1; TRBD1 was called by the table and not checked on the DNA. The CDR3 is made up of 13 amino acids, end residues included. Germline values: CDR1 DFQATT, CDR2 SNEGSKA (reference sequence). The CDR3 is CSGLGGTMSGRFL.

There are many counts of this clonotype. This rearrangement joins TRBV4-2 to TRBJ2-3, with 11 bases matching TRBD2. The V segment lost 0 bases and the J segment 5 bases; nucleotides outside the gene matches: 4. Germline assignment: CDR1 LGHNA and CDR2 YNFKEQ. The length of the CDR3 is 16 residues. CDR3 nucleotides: TGTGCCAGCAGCCAAGACGGGACTAGCGGCGGAGATACGCAGTATTTT. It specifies CASSQDGTSGGDTQYF.

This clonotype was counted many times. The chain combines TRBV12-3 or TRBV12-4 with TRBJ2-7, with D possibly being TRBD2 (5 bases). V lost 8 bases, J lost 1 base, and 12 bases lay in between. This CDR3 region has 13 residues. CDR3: CASGAETSYEQYF. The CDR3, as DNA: TGTGCCAGCGGAGCGGAAACGTCCTACGAGCAGTACTTC.

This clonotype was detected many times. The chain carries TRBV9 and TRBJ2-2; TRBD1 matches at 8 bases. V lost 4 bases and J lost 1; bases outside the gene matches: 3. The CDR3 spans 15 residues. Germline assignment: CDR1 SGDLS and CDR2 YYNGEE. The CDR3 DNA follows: TGTGCCAGCAGCCAACAGGGGGGGAACACCGGGGAGCTGTTTTTT. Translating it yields CASSQQGGNTGELFF.

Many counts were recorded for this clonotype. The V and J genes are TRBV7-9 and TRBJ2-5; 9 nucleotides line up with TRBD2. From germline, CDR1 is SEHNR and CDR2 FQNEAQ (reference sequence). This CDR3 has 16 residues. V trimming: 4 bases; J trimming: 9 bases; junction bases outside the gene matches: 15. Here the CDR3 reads CASSSRLAEPTGPQYF. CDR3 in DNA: TGTGCCAGCAGCTCCCGACTAGCGGAGCCGACAGGGCCCCAGTACTTC.

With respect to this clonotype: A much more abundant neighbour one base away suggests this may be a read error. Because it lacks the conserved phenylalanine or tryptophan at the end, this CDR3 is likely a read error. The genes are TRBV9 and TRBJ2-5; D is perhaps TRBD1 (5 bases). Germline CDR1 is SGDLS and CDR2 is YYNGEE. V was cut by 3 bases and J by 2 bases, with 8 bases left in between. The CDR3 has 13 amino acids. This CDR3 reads CASSAQGQETQYS. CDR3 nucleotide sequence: TGTGCCAGCAGCGCTCAGGGTCAAGAGACCCAGTACTCC.

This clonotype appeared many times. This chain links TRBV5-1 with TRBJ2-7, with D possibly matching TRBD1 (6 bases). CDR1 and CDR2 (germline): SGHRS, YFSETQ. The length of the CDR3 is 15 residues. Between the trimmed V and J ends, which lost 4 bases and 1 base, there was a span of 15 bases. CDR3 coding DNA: TGCGCCAGCAGCGGGTCAGGCAGGGGATCCTACGAGCAGTACTTC. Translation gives CASSGSGRGSYEQYF.

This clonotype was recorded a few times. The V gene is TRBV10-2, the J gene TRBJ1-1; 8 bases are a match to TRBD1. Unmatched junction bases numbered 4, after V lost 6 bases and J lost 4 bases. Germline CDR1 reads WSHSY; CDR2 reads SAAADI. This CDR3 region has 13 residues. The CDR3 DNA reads TGCGCCAGCAGCTACAGGGGGGGCACTGAAGCTTTCTTT. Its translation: CASSYRGGTEAFF.

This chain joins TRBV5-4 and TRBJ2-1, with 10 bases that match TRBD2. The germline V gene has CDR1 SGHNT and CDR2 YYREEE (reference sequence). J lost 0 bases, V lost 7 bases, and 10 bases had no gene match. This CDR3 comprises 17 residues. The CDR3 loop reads CASSGLAGVSSYNEQFF. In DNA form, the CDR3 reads TGTGCCAGCTCTGGGCTAGCGGGAGTCAGCTCCTACAATGAGCAGTTCTTC.

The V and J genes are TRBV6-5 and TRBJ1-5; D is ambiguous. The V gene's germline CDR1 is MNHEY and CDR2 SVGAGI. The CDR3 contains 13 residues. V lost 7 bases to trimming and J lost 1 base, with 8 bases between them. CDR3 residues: CASKPNSNQPQHF. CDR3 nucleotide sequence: TGTGCCAGCAAACCAAACAGCAATCAGCCCCAGCATTTT.

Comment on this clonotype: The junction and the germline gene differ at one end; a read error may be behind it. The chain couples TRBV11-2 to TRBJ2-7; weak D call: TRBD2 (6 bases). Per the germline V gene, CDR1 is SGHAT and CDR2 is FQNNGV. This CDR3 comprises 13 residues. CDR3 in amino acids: CAGSPDYSYEQYF. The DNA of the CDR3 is TGTGCCGGCAGCCCGGACTACTCCTACGAGCAGTACTTC.

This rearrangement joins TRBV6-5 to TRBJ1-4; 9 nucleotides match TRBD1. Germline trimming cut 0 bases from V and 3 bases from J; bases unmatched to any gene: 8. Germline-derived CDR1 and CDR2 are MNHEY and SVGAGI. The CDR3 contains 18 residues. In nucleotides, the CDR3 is TGTGCCAGCAGTTACTCCCCCGGGACAGGGCCCTCTAATGAAAAACTGTTTTTT. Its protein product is CASSYSPGTGPSNEKLFF.

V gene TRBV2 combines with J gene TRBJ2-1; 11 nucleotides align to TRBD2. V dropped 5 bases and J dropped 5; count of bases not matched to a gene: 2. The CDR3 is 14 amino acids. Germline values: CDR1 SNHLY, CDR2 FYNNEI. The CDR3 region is CASSRLAGNNEQFF. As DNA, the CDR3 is TGTGCCAGCAGTAGACTAGCGGGGAACAATGAGCAGTTCTTC.